This passage covers 32 T cell receptor beta chains from one sample sequenced in a study of blood T cell repertoires in COVID-19. Profiling relied on immunoSEQ multiplex PCR, and the TCRdb table lists in-frame clones only, not all of them. The top ten hold approximately 1.5% of the sample, which has around 70,000 clones, roughly nine tenths seen once. The sample consisted of peripheral blood. These receptors were collected from a man aged 45-65 years with acute or convalescent COVID-19.

This chain joins TRBV28 and TRBJ2-1, with 8 bases identical to TRBD2. Trimming at V came to 4 bases and at J to 1 base, leaving 6 bases not matched to a gene. This CDR3 is built from 16 residues. The germline CDR1 and CDR2 sequences are MDHEN and SYDVKM. This CDR3 is CASSSSGGVSYNEQFF. The CDR3 nucleotides are TGTGCCAGCAGTTCAAGCGGGGGCGTTTCCTACAATGAGCAGTTCTTC. The whole variable domain, remainder taken from reference TRBV28 and TRBJ2-1, is DVKVTQSSRYLVKRTGEKVFLECVQDMDHENMFWYRQDPGLGLRLIYFSYDVKMKEKGDIPEGYSVSREKKERFSLILESASTNQTSMYLCASSSSGGVSYNEQFFGPGTRLTVL.

The V call is TRBV4-2, the J call TRBJ1-1; maybe TRBD1 (5 bases). Germline CDR1 LGHNA, CDR2 YNFKEQ. V lost 1 base, J lost 0 bases, and 9 bases lay in between. The CDR3 contains 15 residues. Here the CDR3 DNA reads TGTGCCAGCAGCCAAGCCCCGACAGTGAACACTGAAGCTTTCTTT. It is translated as CASSQAPTVNTEAFF.

The chain couples TRBV6-6 to TRBJ1-4; the D is unclear. V lost 2 bases to trimming and J lost 3 bases, with 10 bases between them. This CDR3 is built from 15 residues. Looked up from germline, CDR1 is MNHNY and CDR2 is SVGAGI (reference sequence). CDR3 DNA: TGTGCCAGCAGTTACCGGGGTGTCCCTAATGAAAAACTGTTTTTT. Its protein is CASSYRGVPNEKLFF.

The gene calls are TRBV28 and TRBJ2-1, with 9 bases that match TRBD2. This CDR3 has 15 residues. J was trimmed by 5 bases and V by 3 bases; bases with no gene match: 5. Per germline, CDR1 MDHEN and CDR2 SYDVKM. DNA for the CDR3: TGTGCCAGCAGTTTTATGGCGGGAGGGGACAATGAGCAGTTCTTC. Translated: CASSFMAGGDNEQFF.

V gene TRBV5-1 combines with J gene TRBJ2-4; TRBD2 matches 8 bases. The CDR3 loop spans 15 amino acids. From germline, CDR1 is SGHRS and CDR2 YFSETQ. V trimming: 4 bases; J trimming: 9 bases; junction bases outside the gene matches: 12. The chain's CDR3 is CASSPHAGGKGIQYF. In DNA, the CDR3 is TGCGCCAGCAGCCCGCACGCGGGGGGCAAGGGCATTCAGTACTTC.

This clone was picked up one time. This chain links TRBV27 with TRBJ2-7, with 7 bases identical to TRBD1. The junction had 1 base not matched to a gene; V was cut back by 1 base and J by 1 base. This CDR3 contains 14 residues. Looked up from germline, CDR1 is MNHEY and CDR2 is SMNVEV (reference sequence). The DNA of the CDR3 is TGTGCCAGCAGTTTATACAGGGGTTCCTACGAGCAGTACTTC. As protein: CASSLYRGSYEQYF.

CDR3 DNA sequence: TGTGCCAGTAGCCCGGACTCCCGCGGGGTCGAGCAGTACTTC. Amino acid sequence: CASSPDSRGVEQYF. The chain links TRBV19 to TRBJ2-7; D perhaps matches TRBD2 (6 bases). V lost 6 bases and J lost 6, with 18 bases in between. Germline loops: CDR1 LNHDA, CDR2 SQIVND (reference sequence). This CDR3 has 14 residues.

V usage is TRBV27 and J usage is TRBJ2-1; tentatively, D is TRBD1 (5 bases). The germline gives CDR1 MNHEY, CDR2 SMNVEV (reference sequence). The V gene lost 3 bases and the J gene lost 5 bases, with 11 bases spanning the gap. The CDR3 is made up of 14 amino acids. The DNA for the CDR3 is TGTGCCAGCAGTTTTCACAGGAGTCACAATGAGCAGTTCTTC. Translated: CASSFHRSHNEQFF.

V usage is TRBV7-2 and J usage is TRBJ2-7; 7 nucleotides agree with TRBD1. Germline V gene lookup returns CDR1 SGHTA and CDR2 FQGNSA. CDR3 length: 14 amino acids. The trim removed 5 bases at V and 2 bases at J, leaving 6 bases unmatched. The CDR3 sequence: CASSTMTGPYEQYF. The CDR3 DNA sequence: TGTGCCAGCAGCACCATGACAGGGCCCTACGAGCAGTACTTC.

The CDR3 bases are TGTGCCATCTCGGCAGGGGTGCTCTCCTACGAGCAGTACTTC. This translates into CAISAGVLSYEQYF. This chain connects TRBV10-3 to TRBJ2-7, with D perhaps matching TRBD1 (6 bases). Germline CDR1 and CDR2: ENHRY and SYGVKD. This CDR3 has 14 residues. Deletions cut 8 bases from V and 0 bases from J, with 14 bases between.

This chain joins TRBV30 and TRBJ1-2; tentative D call: TRBD1 (6 bases). CDR1 GTSNPN and CDR2 SVGIG come from the germline V gene (reference sequence). The CDR3 is made up of 13 amino acids. Trimming pared 0 bases from V and 8 bases from J, leaving 13 bases between. In nucleotides, the CDR3 is TGTGCCTGGAGTGTAACCACAGGGTCCGGCTACACCTTC. Its translation: CAWSVTTGSGYTF. The whole variable domain, remainder taken from reference TRBV30 and TRBJ1-2, is SQTIHQWPATLVQPVGSPLSLECTVEGTSNPNLYWYRQAAGRGLQLLFYSVGIGQISSEVPQNLSASRPQDRQFILSSKKLLLSDSGFYLCAWSVTTGSGYTFGSGTRLTVV.

The chain carries TRBV28 and TRBJ1-5, with TRBD1 matching over 8 bases. CDR1 and CDR2 from the germline V gene are MDHEN and SYDVKM. The CDR3 is made up of 14 amino acids. V lost 10 bases and J lost 5; bases outside the gene matches: 10. CDR3 amino acids: CATQGTGRYQPQHF. The CDR3, as DNA: TGTGCCACCCAAGGGACAGGACGATATCAGCCCCAGCATTTT.

The genes are TRBV7-9 and TRBJ1-1, with 10 bases identical to TRBD1. The germline V gene has CDR1 SEHNR and CDR2 FQNEAQ (reference sequence). This CDR3 comprises 14 residues. V trimming: 5 bases; J trimming: 4 bases; junction bases outside the gene matches: 4. CDR3 loop: CASSTRTGGTEAFF. In DNA form, the CDR3 reads TGTGCCAGCAGCACCCGGACAGGGGGCACTGAAGCTTTCTTT.

This chain connects TRBV7-9 to TRBJ2-5; TRBD1 matches 8 bases. CDR1 SEHNR and CDR2 FQNEAQ come from the germline V gene (reference sequence). There are 14 residues in the CDR3. Trimming cost V 6 bases and J 5 bases; bases outside gene matches: 8. The chain's CDR3 is CASSTAGGAETQYF. The CDR3 coding sequence is TGTGCCAGCAGTACGGCAGGGGGCGCGGAGACCCAGTACTTC.

The V gene is TRBV6-6, the J gene TRBJ2-2; TRBD1 matches at 8 bases. With 5 bases clipped from V and 0 bases from J, the junction kept 14 bases outside the gene matches. The CDR3 length is 19 residues. Per the germline V gene, CDR1 is MNHNY and CDR2 is SVGAGI (reference sequence). CDR3 loop: CASSPPRGQAYPNTGELFF. DNA of the CDR3: TGTGCCAGCAGTCCACCCAGGGGACAGGCTTACCCGAACACCGGGGAGCTGTTTTTT.

The chain uses TRBV19 and TRBJ1-5; D uncertain. This CDR3 has 14 amino acids. Germline CDR1 and CDR2: LNHDA and SQIVND (reference sequence). V lost 4 bases and J lost 0, with 7 bases in between. The CDR3 region is CASSNVHSNQPQHF. CDR3 DNA: TGTGCCAGTAGTAATGTCCATAGCAATCAGCCCCAGCATTTT.

The chain combines TRBV20-1 with TRBJ2-1, with 11 nucleotides matching TRBD2. Germline trimming cut 6 bases from V and 9 bases from J; bases unmatched to any gene: 10. CDR3 size: 14 residues. Germline V lookup: CDR1 DFQATT, CDR2 SNEGSKA (reference sequence). CDR3 nucleotides: TGCAGTGCCAGTACCGGGACTAGCGGTGGTGAGCAGTTCTTC. Protein sequence: CSASTGTSGGEQFF.

The CDR3 DNA is TGTGCCAGCAGCTTTGGAGGGACCGGGGAGCTGTTTTTT. Translation: CASSFGGTGELFF. J is TRBJ2-2 and V is TRBV6-5; TRBD2 is a possible D gene (6 bases). The CDR3 extends over 13 amino acids. Germline V gene lookup returns CDR1 MNHEY and CDR2 SVGAGI. V lost 6 bases, J lost 5 bases, and 10 bases lay in between.

The chain uses TRBV30 and TRBJ2-1; 8 nucleotides match TRBD2. CDR1 is GTSNPN and CDR2 is SVGIG in the germline V gene (reference sequence). J was trimmed by 7 bases and V by 0 bases; bases with no gene match: 8. The CDR3 runs to 15 residues. This CDR3 reads CAWSVTGTSVNEQFF. The DNA of the CDR3 is TGTGCCTGGAGTGTTACCGGGACTAGTGTGAATGAGCAGTTCTTC.

This chain uses TRBV15 with TRBJ2-5; D uncertain. CDR3 size: 14 residues. Trimming took off 0 bases at V and 2 bases at J, with 7 bases between the two ends. Germline CDR1 reads LNHNV; CDR2 reads YYDKDF (reference sequence). As DNA, the CDR3 is TGTGCCACCAGCAGAGAAACGGTACAAGAGACCCAGTACTTC. It is translated as CATSRETVQETQYF.

A single count supports this clone. The V gene is TRBV11-2, the J gene TRBJ1-1; D possibly corresponds to TRBD1 (5 bases). The CDR3 runs to 14 residues. Germline CDR1 SGHAT, CDR2 FQNNGV. V lost 6 bases and J 4 bases, leaving 15 bases between the germline ends. The CDR3 spells CASRLPGSSTEAFF. Written as DNA, the CDR3 is TGTGCCAGCAGACTCCCAGGGTCGTCCACTGAAGCTTTCTTT. The whole variable domain, filled in from reference TRBV11-2 and TRBJ1-1, reads EAGVAQSPRYKIIEKRQSVAFWCNPISGHATLYWYQQILGQGPKLLIQFQNNGVVDDSQLPKDRFSAERLKGVDSTLKIQPAKLEDSAVYLCASRLPGSSTEAFFGQGTRLTVV.

Only a few counts were recorded for this clone. The chain combines TRBV10-3 with TRBJ1-1, with D perhaps matching TRBD1 (5 bases). V was pared by 0 bases and J by 4 bases, with 9 bases between. CDR3 length: 14 residues. The germline V gene has CDR1 ENHRY and CDR2 SYGVKD. In DNA, the CDR3 is TGTGCCATCAGTGAGTCTCAGGGTGGCACTGAAGCTTTCTTT. Protein product: CAISESQGGTEAFF.

The rearrangement joins TRBV28 to TRBJ2-5; TRBD2 matches 8 bases. The CDR3 runs 15 residues. Germline CDR1 and CDR2: MDHEN and SYDVKM. V shed 3 bases and J 5 bases; nucleotides not matched to a gene: 8. This CDR3 is CASSFVIAGTETQYF. For the CDR3, the DNA is TGTGCCAGCAGTTTCGTCATAGCGGGAACTGAGACCCAGTACTTC.

This clone was seen more than once but under ten times. The genes are TRBV15 and TRBJ1-4, with 8 bases aligning to TRBD1. V trimming: 1 base; J trimming: 7 bases; junction bases outside the gene matches: 20. Per germline, CDR1 LNHNV and CDR2 YYDKDF (reference sequence). There are 20 residues in the CDR3. CDR3 sequence: CATSRVPGGTGTRQGEKLFF. CDR3 bases: TGTGCCACCAGCAGAGTTCCCGGCGGGACAGGTACCAGGCAGGGTGAAAAACTGTTTTTT.

The chain carries TRBV7-9 and TRBJ1-4, with TRBD1 matching 9 bases. Germline trimming cut 4 bases from V and 7 bases from J; bases unmatched to any gene: 4. From germline, CDR1 is SEHNR and CDR2 FQNEAQ (reference sequence). The CDR3 consists of 14 residues. The CDR3 reads CASSWDREGEKLFF. As DNA, the CDR3 is TGTGCCAGCAGCTGGGACAGGGAAGGTGAAAAACTGTTTTTT.

The rearrangement uses TRBV28 and TRBJ1-4; D possibly corresponds to TRBD1 (6 bases). Between the trimmed V and J ends, which lost 4 bases and 2 bases, there was a span of 17 bases. Germline values: CDR1 MDHEN, CDR2 SYDVKM. The CDR3 is 17 amino acids. The CDR3 here is CASSSNRVISTNEKLFF. The CDR3 DNA follows: TGTGCCAGCAGTTCTAACAGGGTTATTAGTACTAATGAAAAACTGTTTTTT.

The CDR3 sequence: CATSRDQGGGQPQHF. The CDR3 coding sequence is TGTGCCACCAGCAGAGATCAGGGGGGCGGTCAGCCCCAGCATTTT. V gene TRBV15 combines with J gene TRBJ1-5, with TRBD1 matching 7 bases. Trimming took 0 bases from V and 6 from J; bases not matched to a gene: 5. CDR1 LNHNV and CDR2 YYDKDF come from the germline V gene (reference sequence). This CDR3 region has 15 residues.

The chain recombines TRBV28 with TRBJ1-1; 7 bases line up with TRBD1. J gave up 0 bases and V 6 bases, and 7 bases lay outside the gene matches. Germline-derived CDR1 and CDR2 are MDHEN and SYDVKM. The CDR3 contains 15 residues. The DNA of the CDR3 is TGTGCCAGCAGGTCAGGGGGGCTATTGAACACTGAAGCTTTCTTT. Encoded protein: CASRSGGLLNTEAFF.

The gene calls are TRBV15 and TRBJ2-3; the D is unclear. Between the trimmed V and J ends, which lost 3 bases and 0 bases, there was a span of 4 bases. The CDR3 consists of 13 residues. Germline assignment: CDR1 LNHNV and CDR2 YYDKDF (reference sequence). CDR3 loop: CATSSFSTDTQYF. CDR3 DNA sequence: TGTGCCACCAGCAGCTTTAGCACAGATACGCAGTATTTT.

The CDR3 region has the DNA TGTGCCAGCAGCACGGGACAGGGTTATGGCTACACCTTC. Amino acids: CASSTGQGYGYTF. The V call is TRBV11-1, the J call TRBJ1-2; 9 bases align to TRBD1. Germline V gene data show CDR1 as SGHAT and CDR2 as FQDESV (reference sequence). The CDR3 length is 13 residues. V gave up 5 bases and J gave up 5 bases; unmatched junction bases: 3.

The chain is built from TRBV5-1 and TRBJ2-1; the D gene is possibly TRBD1 (5 bases). CDR3 length equals 15 residues. Trimming shortened V by 4 bases and J by 7 bases, and 18 bases separated the two germline ends. Per the germline V gene, CDR1 is SGHRS and CDR2 is YFSETQ. The chain's CDR3 is CASSPRDSSLNEQFF. Here the CDR3 DNA reads TGCGCCAGCAGCCCCAGGGATTCCAGTTTGAATGAGCAGTTCTTC. Supplemented by reference TRBV5-1 and TRBJ2-1, the full variable domain reads KAGVTQTPRYLIKTRGQQVTLSCSPISGHRSVSWYQQTPGQGLQFLFEYFSETQRNKGNFPGRFSGRQFSNSRSEMNVSTLELGDSALYLCASSPRDSSLNEQFFGPGTRLTVL.

The chain couples TRBV5-6 to TRBJ1-6; 8 bases match TRBD1. CDR1 is SGHDT, CDR2 YYEEEE, per germline. The J segment lost 9 bases and the V segment lost 4 bases, leaving 9 bases of the junction unmatched. The CDR3 covers 15 residues. This CDR3 is CASSSTGGRSSPLHF. The CDR3 coding sequence is TGTGCCAGCAGCAGTACAGGGGGTAGGAGTTCACCCCTCCACTTT.